The TCR beta chain under discussion was sequenced for a study of Ad26.COV2.S vaccination and SARS-CoV-2 variants. Treatment defined: about 20 received Ad26.COV2.S at low or high dose, single or two shots; about 5 received placebo; per-sample allocation not given. Sampling occurred on day 63 after the first vaccine or placebo injection. V lost 10 bases to trimming and J lost 2 bases, with 9 bases between them. This CDR3 contains 12 residues. Germline V gives CDR1 MNHEY, CDR2 SVGAGI. Repertoires were generated with immunoSEQ multiplex PCR, while TCRdb's copy carries only in-frame clones and drops some. The repertoire holds about 400,000 clones, with roughly four fifths as singletons.

This receptor was obtained from a person aged 18 to 65 who received the Ad26.COV2.S COVID-19 vaccine or a placebo. The chain recombines TRBV6-5 with TRBJ1-5; D gene ambiguous. The sequences come from peripheral blood, collected in a trial of Ad26.COV2.S vaccine versus placebo. CDR3 loop: CATRSGNQPQHF. The CDR3 coding sequence is TGTGCCACCCGGAGCGGCAATCAGCCCCAGCATTTT.